The source of this T cell receptor beta chain is a study of blood T cell repertoires in COVID-19. Study in general: Some COVID-19 samples were acute and others convalescent; all came from the United States, Italy and Spain.

This study enrolled people aged 18 to 89 from roughly 22 US geographic areas. Recovered Cohort 3 donors showed two negative PCRs, clearance, or symptom resolution. The junction had 8 bases not matched to a gene; V was cut back by 4 bases and J by 7 bases. Germline V gene sequence: CDR1 SGDLS, CDR2 YYNGEE. The CDR3 length is 15 residues. Per the authors' pipeline: The assay estimated nucleated cells by amplifying reference gene primers. Data came from immunoSEQ multiplex PCR; TCRdb stores just in-frame clones and leaves some out. That table supplies the V and J calls and clone size; D and trimming were determined from the DNA. The table shows 390,000 or so clones, with roughly four fifths occurring only once.

The receptor comes from a woman between 50 and 59 years old who had recovered from COVID-19. Sequenced sample: PBMCs or T cells enriched from blood (not recorded which). This rearrangement joins TRBV9 to TRBJ2-7; 13 nucleotides match TRBD2. The CDR3 protein is CASSLTSGGAGEQYF. Written as DNA, the CDR3 is TGTGCCAGCAGCCTCACTAGCGGGGGGGCCGGGGAGCAGTACTTC.